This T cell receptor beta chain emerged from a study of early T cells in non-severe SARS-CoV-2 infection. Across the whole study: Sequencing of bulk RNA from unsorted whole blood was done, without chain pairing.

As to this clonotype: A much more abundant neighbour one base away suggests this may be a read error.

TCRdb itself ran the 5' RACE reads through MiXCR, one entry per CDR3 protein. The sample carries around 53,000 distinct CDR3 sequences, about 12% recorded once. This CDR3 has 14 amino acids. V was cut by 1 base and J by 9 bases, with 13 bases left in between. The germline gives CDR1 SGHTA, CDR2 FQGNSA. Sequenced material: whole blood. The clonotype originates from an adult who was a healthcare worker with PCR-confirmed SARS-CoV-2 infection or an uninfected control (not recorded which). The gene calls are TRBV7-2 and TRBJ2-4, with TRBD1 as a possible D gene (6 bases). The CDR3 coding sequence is TGTGCCAGCAGCTTAGAAGGGGGAAGAATCATTCAGTACTTC. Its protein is CASSLEGGRIIQYF.